This TCR beta chain stems from a study of beta chain features in type 1 diabetes. Overall study context: Cells sorted and examined across all samples totaled roughly 100,000,000.

Study results and caveats: Highly expressing activated T cells could be over-counted with a cDNA template. Across all four CD4+ subsets, people with type 1 diabetes showed modestly shorter TCRB CDR3s.

Comments on this clone: Its antigen is unknown.

The authors reverse transcribed all of the isolated RNA, so sequencing captured expressed TCRB transcripts. Sequenced by immunoSEQ multiplex PCR; TCRdb stores in-frame clones only, minus some. The sample carries 630,000 or so clones, over 13% recorded once. The specimen sequenced was naive CD4+ T cells from blood. This receptor was identified in a man between 18 and 35 years old with type 1 diabetes.

In nucleotides, the CDR3 is TGTGCCAGCAGGACTGGGGCCAACGTCCTGACTTTC. Its protein is CASRTGANVLTF. The chain employs TRBV6-5 and TRBJ2-6, with D unclear. The CDR3 length is 12 residues. V lost 6 bases to trimming and J lost 2 bases, with 2 bases between them. CDR1 is MNHEY, CDR2 SVGAGI, per germline.